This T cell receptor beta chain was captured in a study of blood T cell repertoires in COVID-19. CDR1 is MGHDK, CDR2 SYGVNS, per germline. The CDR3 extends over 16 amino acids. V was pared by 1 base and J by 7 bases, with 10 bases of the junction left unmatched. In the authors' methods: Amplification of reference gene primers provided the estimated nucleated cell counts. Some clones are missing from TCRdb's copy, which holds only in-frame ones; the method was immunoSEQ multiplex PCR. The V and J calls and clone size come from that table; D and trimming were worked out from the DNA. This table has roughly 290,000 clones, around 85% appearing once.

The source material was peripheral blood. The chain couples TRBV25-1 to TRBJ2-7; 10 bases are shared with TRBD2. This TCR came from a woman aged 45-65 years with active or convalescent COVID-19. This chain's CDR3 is CASSEFSGRGIREQYF. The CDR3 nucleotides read TGTGCCAGCAGTGAATTCAGCGGGAGGGGGATAAGGGAGCAGTACTTC.